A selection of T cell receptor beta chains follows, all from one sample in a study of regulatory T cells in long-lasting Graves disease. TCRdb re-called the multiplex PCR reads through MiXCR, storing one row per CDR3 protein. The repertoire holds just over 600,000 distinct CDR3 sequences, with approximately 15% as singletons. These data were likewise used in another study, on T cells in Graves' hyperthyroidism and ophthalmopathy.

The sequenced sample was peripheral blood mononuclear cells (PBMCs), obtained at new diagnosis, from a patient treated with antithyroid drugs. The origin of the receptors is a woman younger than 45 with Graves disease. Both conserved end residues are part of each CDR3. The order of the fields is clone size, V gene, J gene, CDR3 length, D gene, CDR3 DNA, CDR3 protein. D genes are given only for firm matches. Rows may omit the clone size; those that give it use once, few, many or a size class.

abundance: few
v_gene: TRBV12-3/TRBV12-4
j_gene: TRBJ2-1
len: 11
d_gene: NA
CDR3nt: TGTGCCAGCAGTTCCCGCTATGAGCAGTTCTTC
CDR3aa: CASSSRYEQFF

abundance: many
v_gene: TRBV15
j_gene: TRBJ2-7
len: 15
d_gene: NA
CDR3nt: TGTGCCACCAGCAAGGGACGGCAGAGCTCCTACGAGCAGTACTTC
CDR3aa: CATSKGRQSSYEQYF

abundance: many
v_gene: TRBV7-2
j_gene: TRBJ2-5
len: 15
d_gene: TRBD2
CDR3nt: TGTGCCAGCAGCACTCGACTAGCGGGCATAGAGACCCAGTACTTC
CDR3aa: CASSTRLAGIETQYF

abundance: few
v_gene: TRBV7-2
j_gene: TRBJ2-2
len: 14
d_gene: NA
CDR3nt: TGTGCCAGCAGCTTCGACAGTGAGTCCGAGGAGCTGTTTTTT
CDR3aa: CASSFDSESEELFF

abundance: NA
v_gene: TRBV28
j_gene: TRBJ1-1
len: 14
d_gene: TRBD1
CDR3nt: TGTGCCAGCAGTTCGGCAGGGGGCGCGATGGAAACTTTCTTT
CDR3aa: CASSSAGGAMETFF

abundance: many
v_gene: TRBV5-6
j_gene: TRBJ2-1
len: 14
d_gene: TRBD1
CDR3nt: TGTGCCAGCGCCGAGACAGGGGGCCTTGGTGAGCAGTTCTTC
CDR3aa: CASAETGGLGEQFF

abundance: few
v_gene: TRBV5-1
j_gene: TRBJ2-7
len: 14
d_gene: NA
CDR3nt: TGCGCCAGCAGCCTCACTAGTTTGGACTACGAGCAGTACTTC
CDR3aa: CASSLTSLDYEQYF

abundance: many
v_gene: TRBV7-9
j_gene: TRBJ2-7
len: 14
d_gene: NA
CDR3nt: TGTGCCAGCAGCCCCCGGACACTCGTATACGAGCAGTACTTC
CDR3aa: CASSPRTLVYEQYF

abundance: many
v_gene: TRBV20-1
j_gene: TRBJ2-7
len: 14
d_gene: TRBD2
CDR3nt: TGCAGTGCTAGAGGCTTAGCGGGAGGGGCCGAGCAGTACTTC
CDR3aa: CSARGLAGGAEQYF

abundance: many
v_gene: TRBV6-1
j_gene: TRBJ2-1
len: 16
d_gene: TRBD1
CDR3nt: TGTGCCAGCAGTGGCCCCGGGACAGGGTGGGGCAATGAGCAGTTCTTC
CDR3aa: CASSGPGTGWGNEQFF

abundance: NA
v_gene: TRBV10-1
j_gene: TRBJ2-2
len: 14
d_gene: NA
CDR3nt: TGCGCCAGCAGTGAGCTACCGGACACCGGGGAGCTGTTTTTT
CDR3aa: CASSELPDTGELFF

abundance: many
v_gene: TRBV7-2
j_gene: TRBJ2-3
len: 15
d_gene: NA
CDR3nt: TGTGCCAGCAGCTTAGCGGGAGTTCGAACAGATACGCAGTATTTT
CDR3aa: CASSLAGVRTDTQYF

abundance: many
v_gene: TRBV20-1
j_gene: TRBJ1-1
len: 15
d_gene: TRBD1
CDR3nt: TGCAGTGCTTCCGGGACAGGGGGAACGTGGGACGGGGCTTTCTTT
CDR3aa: CSASGTGGTWDGAFF

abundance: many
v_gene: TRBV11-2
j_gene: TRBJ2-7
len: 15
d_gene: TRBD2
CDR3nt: TGTGCCAGCAGTTTAGGAGCGGGAGGGCCCTACGAGCAGTACTTC
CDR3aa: CASSLGAGGPYEQYF

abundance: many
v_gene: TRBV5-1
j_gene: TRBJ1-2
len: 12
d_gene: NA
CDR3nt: TGCGCCAGCAGCGCCGGAACAGTTGGCTACACCTTC
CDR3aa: CASSAGTVGYTF

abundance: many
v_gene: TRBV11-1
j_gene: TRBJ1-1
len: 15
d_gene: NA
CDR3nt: TGTGCCAGCAGCTTAGTTGGCACGGCGAACACTGAAGCTTTCTTT
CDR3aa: CASSLVGTANTEAFF

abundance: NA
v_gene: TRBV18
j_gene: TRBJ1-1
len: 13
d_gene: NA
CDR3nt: TGTGCCAGCTCTCAGTCCGAGCCAAATGAAGCTTTCTTT
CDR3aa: CASSQSEPNEAFF

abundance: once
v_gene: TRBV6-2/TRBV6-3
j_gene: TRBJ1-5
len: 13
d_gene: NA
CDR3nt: TGTGCCAGCAGCCGGGACCATTCCCAGCCCCAGCATTTT
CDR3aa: CASSRDHSQPQHF

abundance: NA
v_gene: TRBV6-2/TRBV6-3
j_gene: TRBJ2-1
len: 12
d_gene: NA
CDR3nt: TGTGCCAGCAGTTCAGGAGCGATCGAGCAGTTCTTC
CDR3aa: CASSSGAIEQFF

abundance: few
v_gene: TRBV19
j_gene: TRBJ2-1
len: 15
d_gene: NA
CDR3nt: TGTGCCAGTACCACAGCGGGCGTCCCCTACAATGAGCAGTTCTTC
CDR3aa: CASTTAGVPYNEQFF

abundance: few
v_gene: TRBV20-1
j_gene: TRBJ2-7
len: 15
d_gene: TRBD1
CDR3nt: TGCAGTGCTGAAGACCCCGGGACAGGGGACTACGAGCAGTACTTC
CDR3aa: CSAEDPGTGDYEQYF

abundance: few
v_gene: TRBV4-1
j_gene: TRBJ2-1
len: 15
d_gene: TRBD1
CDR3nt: TGCGCCAGCAGGCAAGGGCCAGGGGGCAGCTATGAGCAGTTCTTC
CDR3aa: CASRQGPGGSYEQFF

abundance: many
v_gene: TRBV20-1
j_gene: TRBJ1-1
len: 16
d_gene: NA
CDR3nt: TGCAGTGCTAGAGATTCGGTTGGGGTCGCGAACACTGAAGCTTTCTTT
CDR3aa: CSARDSVGVANTEAFF

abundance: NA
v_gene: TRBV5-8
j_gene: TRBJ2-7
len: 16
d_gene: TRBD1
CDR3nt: TGTGCCAGCACGAAGTTTCCGGGACAGGGGATTTACGAGCAGTACTTC
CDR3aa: CASTKFPGQGIYEQYF

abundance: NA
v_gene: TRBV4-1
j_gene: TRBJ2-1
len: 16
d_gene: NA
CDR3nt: TGCGCCAGCAGCCAAGATTTAGGGGGGTTTAGTAATGAGCAGTTCTTC
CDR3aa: CASSQDLGGFSNEQFF

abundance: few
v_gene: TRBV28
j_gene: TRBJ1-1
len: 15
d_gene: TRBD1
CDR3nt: TGTGCCAGCAGTTTATTTCAGGGGGCAGGAACTGAAGCTTTCTTT
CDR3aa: CASSLFQGAGTEAFF